The 28 T cell receptor beta chains below all came from one sample that was sequenced in a study of CD4+ T cells in melanoma. Profiled with immunoSEQ multiplex PCR; TCRdb holds only in-frame clones, not every one. The data show 50,000 to 60,000 clones, roughly three quarters seen once. Input material: tumor tissue. The receptors were gathered from a human donor with melanoma.

The chain links TRBV7-2 to TRBJ2-7, with 7 bases aligning to TRBD1. Germline CDR1 SGHTA, CDR2 FQGNSA. The CDR3 is 13 amino acids. After removal of 3 bases from V and 3 bases from J, the junction contained 2 bases not matched to a gene. CDR3 bases: TGTGCCAGCAGCTTGGGACAGTACTACGAGCAGTACTTC. This translates into CASSLGQYYEQYF.

This clone was found a few times. J is TRBJ2-7 and V is TRBV7-3; 7 nucleotides match TRBD1. The CDR3 runs to 13 residues. Trimming cost V 3 bases and J 2 bases; bases outside gene matches: 1. Germline CDR1 reads SGHTA; CDR2 reads FQGTGA. This CDR3 is CASSLDRTYEQYF. The CDR3 region has the DNA TGTGCCAGCAGCTTGGACAGGACCTACGAGCAGTACTTC. Using reference TRBV7-3 and TRBJ2-7 for the parts outside the CDR3, the full variable domain is GAGVSQTPSNKVTEKGKYVELRCDPISGHTALYWYRQSLGQGPEFLIYFQGTGAADDSGLPNDRFFAVRPEGSVSTLKIQRTERGDSAVYLCASSLDRTYEQYFGPGTRLTVT.

J is TRBJ2-1 and V is TRBV7-6, with 11 bases matching TRBD2. Germline V lookup: CDR1 SGHVS, CDR2 FNYEAQ. This CDR3 contains 18 residues. Trimming at V came to 0 bases and at J to 7 bases, leaving 11 bases not matched to a gene. The CDR3 loop reads CASSLAFPVAGGLNEQFF. The CDR3 DNA follows: TGTGCCAGCAGCTTAGCGTTCCCGGTAGCGGGGGGGCTTAATGAGCAGTTCTTC.

This clone is medium-sized by share. The chain recombines TRBV19 with TRBJ1-1; 9 bases line up with TRBD1. The germline V gene encodes CDR1 LNHDA and CDR2 SQIVND (reference sequence). With V trimmed by 5 bases and J by 0 bases, 7 bases remained unmatched. This CDR3 has 16 amino acids. The DNA for the CDR3 is TGTGCCAGTAGTGCAAAAGGGACAGGGCTGAACACTGAAGCTTTCTTT. Protein sequence: CASSAKGTGLNTEAFF.

This clone is medium-sized (0.01 to 0.1%) by share. J is TRBJ2-3 and V is TRBV30; 8 nucleotides agree with TRBD1. J gave up 0 bases and V 2 bases, and 4 bases lay outside the gene matches. The CDR3 loop spans 15 amino acids. Per germline, CDR1 GTSNPN and CDR2 SVGIG (reference sequence). The CDR3 protein is CAWSRTGISTDTQYF. CDR3 nucleotides: TGTGCCTGGAGTCGGACAGGGATAAGCACAGATACGCAGTATTTT.

This clone has just one count. The chain couples TRBV7-2 to TRBJ2-1; tentatively, D is TRBD1 (5 bases). The CDR3 consists of 15 residues. The germline V gene has CDR1 SGHTA and CDR2 FQGNSA. V was clipped by 6 bases and J by 4 bases, with 16 bases between them. CDR3 protein: CASSQGIQGYNEQFF. CDR3 sequence (DNA): TGTGCCAGCAGTCAAGGGATCCAGGGTTACAATGAGCAGTTCTTC. Complete variable domain (other parts from reference TRBV7-2 and TRBJ2-1): GAGVSQSPSNKVTEKGKDVELRCDPISGHTALYWYRQSLGQGLEFLIYFQGNSAPDKSGLPSDRFSAERTGGSVSTLTIQRTQQEDSAVYLCASSQGIQGYNEQFFGPGTRLTVL.

V usage is TRBV4-1 and J usage is TRBJ2-1, with D maybe TRBD2 (6 bases). The CDR3 length is 15 residues. The germline V gene encodes CDR1 MGHRA and CDR2 YSYEKL. The V gene lost 0 bases and the J gene lost 4 bases, with 10 bases spanning the gap. The CDR3 region has the DNA TGCGCCAGCAGCCAAGATCGGACTACTTACAATGAGCAGTTCTTC. This encodes CASSQDRTTYNEQFF.

V is TRBV14 and J is TRBJ1-6; D uncertain. The V gene lost 5 bases and the J gene lost 0 bases, with 8 bases spanning the gap. Germline V gene sequence: CDR1 SGHDN, CDR2 FVKESK. CDR3 length equals 15 residues. CDR3 residues: CASSYLSSYNSPLHF. The CDR3 bases are TGTGCCAGCAGCTACCTAAGCTCCTATAATTCACCCCTCCACTTT.

Only one count was recorded for this clone. The chain links TRBV7-2 to TRBJ2-3; TRBD2 is a possible D gene (5 bases). From germline, CDR1 is SGHTA and CDR2 FQGNSA. V shed 4 bases and J shed 3 bases, with 5 bases lying between them. The CDR3 has 12 amino acids. This chain's CDR3 is CASSWRTDTQYF. CDR3 DNA sequence: TGTGCCAGCAGCTGGAGGACAGATACGCAGTATTTT.

The chain joins TRBV2 to TRBJ2-3; D is unresolved. The V gene's germline CDR1 is SNHLY and CDR2 FYNNEI. The V end was cut by 4 bases, the J end by 9 bases, with 17 bases between. This CDR3 contains 14 residues. The CDR3 region is CASSVVASPGTQYF. In nucleotides, the CDR3 is TGTGCCAGCAGTGTAGTGGCCTCCCCAGGCACGCAGTATTTT.

The gene calls are TRBV10-2 and TRBJ2-7; D is undetermined. Germline values: CDR1 WSHSY, CDR2 SAAADI. The length of the CDR3 is 14 residues. V was trimmed by 3 bases and J by 4 bases, leaving 13 bases between them. The CDR3 DNA reads TGCGCCAGCAGTGACGGTCCACAACCATACGAGCAGTACTTC. Translation gives CASSDGPQPYEQYF.

The chain links TRBV29-1 to TRBJ1-4; possibly TRBD1 for D (6 bases). This CDR3 spans 13 amino acids. V lost 3 bases, J lost 7 bases, and 12 bases lay in between. Germline CDR1 reads SQVTM; CDR2 reads ANQGSEA. CDR3 bases: TGCAGCGTTGACAAGGGAGGGGGTGAAAAACTGTTTTTT. This gives the protein CSVDKGGGEKLFF. The full variable domain, rest sourced from reference TRBV29-1 and TRBJ1-4, is SAVISQKPSRDICQRGTSLTIQCQVDSQVTMMFWYRQQPGQSLTLIATANQGSEATYESGFVIDKFPISRPNLTFSTLTVSNMSPEDSSIYLCSVDKGGGEKLFFGSGTQLSVL.

This clone was found a few times. The chain combines TRBV20-1 with TRBJ1-2, with TRBD1 identical over 8 bases. Germline CDR1 is DFQATT and CDR2 is SNEGSKA (reference sequence). The junction had 5 bases not matched to a gene; V was cut back by 6 bases and J by 8 bases. The CDR3 runs to 11 residues. CDR3 loop: CSAGTGLGYTF. CDR3 bases: TGCAGTGCGGGGACAGGCTTAGGCTACACCTTC.

This chain uses TRBV7-3 with TRBJ2-4; tentative D call: TRBD2 (6 bases). The CDR3 is 13 amino acids. Germline V CDR1 and CDR2: SGHTA, FQGTGA. Trimming stripped 3 bases from V and 4 bases from J, with 7 bases between. The CDR3 coding sequence is TGTGCCAGCAGCTTCGGGGGAAAAAACATTCAGTACTTC. It specifies CASSFGGKNIQYF.

In regard to this clone: One junction end does not reproduce the germline sequence, and a read error may be involved. The chain joins TRBV27 to TRBJ2-7, with D possibly being TRBD1 (6 bases). CDR1 and CDR2 (germline): MNHEY, SMNVEV (reference sequence). The CDR3 has 15 amino acids. Here the CDR3 reads CASILQGRGTYEQYF. The CDR3 DNA sequence: TGTGCCAGCATTTTACAGGGTAGGGGTACCTACGAGCAGTACTTC.

The chain employs TRBV7-6 and TRBJ2-1; possible D gene TRBD1, 6 bases. The V and J ends lost 4 bases and 7 bases respectively, with 11 bases between them. The CDR3 length is 13 residues. Germline values: CDR1 SGHVS, CDR2 FNYEAQ. The CDR3 DNA reads TGTGCCAGCAGCTCCGGGACATCGAATGAGCAGTTCTTC. This encodes CASSSGTSNEQFF.

This clone appeared once. V gene TRBV7-3 combines with J gene TRBJ1-1, with D tentatively TRBD1 (5 bases). This CDR3 is built from 14 residues. Between the trimmed V and J ends, which lost 1 base and 6 bases, there was a span of 12 bases. Germline V gene lookup returns CDR1 SGHTA and CDR2 FQGTGA. The CDR3, as DNA: TGTGCCAGCAGCTTAAGGGCAACGGGGGCTGAAGCTTTCTTT. As protein: CASSLRATGAEAFF.

This chain links TRBV6-5 with TRBJ2-5; 7 positions agree with TRBD1. The J segment lost 6 bases and the V segment lost 7 bases, leaving 8 bases of the junction unmatched. Germline V gene sequence: CDR1 MNHEY, CDR2 SVGAGI. This CDR3 spans 13 amino acids. CDR3 DNA sequence: TGTGCCAGCACCGACGGGACAGCGAAGACCCAGTACTTC. Residues: CASTDGTAKTQYF.

The chain links TRBV28 to TRBJ2-3; D might be TRBD2 (5 bases). Per the germline V gene, CDR1 is MDHEN and CDR2 is SYDVKM. The CDR3 runs to 13 residues. Trimming took 8 bases from V and 0 from J, leaving 9 bases between them. As DNA, the CDR3 is TGTGCCAGCTGTAGCGTTAGCACAGATACGCAGTATTTT. As protein: CASCSVSTDTQYF.

J is TRBJ1-1 and V is TRBV2; no reliable D call. V lost 7 bases to trimming and J lost 1 base, with 10 bases between them. CDR3 size: 13 residues. Per the germline V gene, CDR1 is SNHLY and CDR2 is FYNNEI. CDR3 residues: CASTAQTNTEAFF. CDR3 nucleotides: TGTGCCAGCACGGCGCAGACGAACACTGAAGCTTTCTTT.

The chain links TRBV11-2 to TRBJ1-2, with D unclear. The CDR3 runs to 16 residues. Trimming cost V 5 bases and J 0 bases, with 16 bases left between them. Germline V gene data show CDR1 as SGHAT and CDR2 as FQNNGV. The CDR3 DNA is TGTGCCAGCAGCCAAAACCCCCCGCCAGCTAACTATGGCTACACCTTC. Translating gives CASSQNPPPANYGYTF.

The V call is TRBV5-3, the J call TRBJ1-1, with D unclear. TRBV5-3 is filed as an ORF, its function uncertain. This CDR3 has 15 amino acids. V was pared by 0 bases and J by 4 bases, with 13 bases between. The CDR3 nucleotides are TGTGCCAGAAGCTTGGCCTTTTCTGAGGGCACTGAAGCTTTCTTT. Amino acids: CARSLAFSEGTEAFF.

The chain employs TRBV7-9 and TRBJ2-4; a weak D match, TRBD1 (5 bases). The CDR3 has 14 residues. V lost 1 base to trimming and J lost 4 bases, with 8 bases between them. Germline loops: CDR1 SEHNR, CDR2 FQNEAQ (reference sequence). The CDR3 nucleotides are TGTGCCAGCAGCTTAGGTCAGGGAAAAAACATTCAGTACTTC. Translating it yields CASSLGQGKNIQYF.

This clone appeared once. The genes are TRBV13 and TRBJ2-5, with 7 bases that match TRBD2. After removal of 5 bases from V and 3 bases from J, the junction contained 6 bases not matched to a gene. Germline V CDR1 and CDR2: PRHDT, FYEKMQ (reference sequence). The CDR3 runs 14 residues. The CDR3 DNA is TGTGCCAGCAGCCCTCGGGGGGAGGAAGAGACCCAGTACTTC. Translating it yields CASSPRGEEETQYF.

This clone turned up a few times. A read error may account for a junction end that differs from germline. Different DNA sequences within this sample yield the same CDR3. The rearrangement joins TRBV5-1 to TRBJ1-2, with a tentative D call TRBD1 (5 bases). Per germline, CDR1 SGHRS and CDR2 YFSETQ. The CDR3 contains 13 residues. CDR3 sequence reads: CASSLEGVSRYTF. As DNA, the CDR3 is TGTGCCAGCAGCTTGGAAGGGGTATCGCGCTACACCTTC.

The gene calls are TRBV27 and TRBJ1-6, with D unresolved. Looked up from germline, CDR1 is MNHEY and CDR2 is SMNVEV (reference sequence). The CDR3 length is 14 residues. The germline V and J ends were trimmed by 1 base and 4 bases, with 5 bases remaining between them. The CDR3 here is CASSLYRYNSPLHF. The CDR3 DNA is TGTGCCAGCAGTTTATACAGATATAATTCACCCCTCCACTTT.

V gene TRBV7-2 combines with J gene TRBJ2-4; tentative D call: TRBD2 (7 bases). Germline loops: CDR1 SGHTA, CDR2 FQGNSA. Trimming took off 3 bases at V and 6 bases at J, with 18 bases between the two ends. The CDR3 totals 16 residues. In nucleotides, the CDR3 is TGTGCCAGCAGCTTCGAGGGGGGGCGATTCGCAAACATTCAGTACTTC. Protein sequence: CASSFEGGRFANIQYF. The entire variable domain, with the rest obtained from reference TRBV7-2 and TRBJ2-4, is as follows: GAGVSQSPSNKVTEKGKDVELRCDPISGHTALYWYRQSLGQGLEFLIYFQGNSAPDKSGLPSDRFSAERTGGSVSTLTIQRTQQEDSAVYLCASSFEGGRFANIQYFGAGTRLSVL.

The rearrangement joins TRBV11-2 to TRBJ2-7; D may be TRBD1 (6 bases). The CDR3 has 15 amino acids. Trimming cost V 3 bases and J 1 base, with 13 bases left between them. CDR1 and CDR2 from the germline V gene are SGHAT and FQNNGV. The CDR3 nucleotides are TGTGCCAGCAGCTTGGGTACGGACAGTTCCTACGAGCAGTACTTC. It translates to CASSLGTDSSYEQYF.